Following are 17 T cell receptor beta chains from one sample sequenced in a study of spatial heterogeneity in lung cancer. The time point denotes: sample taken at primary tumor resection. TCRdb analysed the 5' RACE reads with MiXCR anew, one entry per CDR3 protein. The sample yields more than 4,500 distinct CDR3 sequences, 3.5% to 5% seen once. The starting material was normal lung tissue next to the tumor, obtained at surgery. These receptors all come from a male donor with early-stage non-small cell lung cancer.

This clonotype was seen ten or more times. The chain joins TRBV14 to TRBJ2-5; D is ambiguous. This CDR3 has 11 residues. Trimming pared 1 base from V and 8 bases from J, leaving 5 bases between. The germline V gene encodes CDR1 SGHDN and CDR2 FVKESK. The CDR3 DNA is TGTGCCAGCAGCCAAGGATTTACCCAGTACTTC. Translation gives CASSQGFTQYF.

This clonotype is medium-sized in the sample. The J gene is TRBJ2-5, the V gene TRBV2, with 9 bases lining up with TRBD2. Germline V CDR1 and CDR2: SNHLY, FYNNEI. The J segment lost 6 bases and the V segment lost 8 bases, leaving 10 bases of the junction unmatched. This CDR3 has 14 amino acids. In nucleotides, the CDR3 is TGTGCCAGCCAACGGCGGGGGGGCGTAAAGACCCAGTACTTC. Its translation is CASQRRGGVKTQYF.

This clonotype is medium-sized. The V gene is TRBV2, the J gene TRBJ1-5; possibly TRBD1 for D (5 bases). Trimming pared 7 bases from V and 7 bases from J, leaving 17 bases between. This CDR3 is 14 amino acids long. CDR1 and CDR2 (germline): SNHLY, FYNNEI. The CDR3 is CASTQGQGRQPQHF. CDR3 sequence (DNA): TGTGCCAGCACCCAGGGCCAGGGTCGCCAGCCCCAGCATTTT. Based on the CDR3 plus reference TRBV2 and TRBJ1-5, the full variable domain is EPEVTQTPSHQVTQMGQEVILRCVPISNHLYFYWYRQILGQKVEFLVSFYNNEISEKSEIFDDQFSVERPDGSNFTLKIRSTKLEDSAMYFCASTQGQGRQPQHFGDGTRLSIL.

This clonotype was seen ten or more times. This chain links TRBV27 with TRBJ2-3; tentative D call: TRBD2 (6 bases). The CDR3 is 15 amino acids. Between the trimmed V and J ends, which lost 3 bases and 3 bases, there was a span of 13 bases. The germline CDR1 and CDR2 sequences are MNHEY and SMNVEV (reference sequence). In nucleotides, the CDR3 is TGTGCCAGCAGTTTTGAGGGAGGAGGGACAGATACGCAGTATTTT. Translation gives CASSFEGGGTDTQYF.

In its sample, this clonotype is medium-sized. The rearrangement links TRBV12-3 or TRBV12-4 to TRBJ2-1; 9 nucleotides line up with TRBD2. The CDR3 is made up of 20 amino acids. With V trimmed by 5 bases and J by 0 bases, 17 bases remained unmatched. CDR3 amino acids: CASSGSVAGERLSSYNEQFF. As DNA, the CDR3 is TGTGCCAGCAGTGGTTCGGTAGCGGGAGAGAGATTAAGCTCCTACAATGAGCAGTTCTTC.

The chain employs TRBV5-4 and TRBJ2-7; D might be TRBD2 (5 bases). Germline lookup yields CDR1 SGHNT and CDR2 YYREEE (reference sequence). Between the trimmed V and J ends, which lost 0 bases and 3 bases, there was a span of 7 bases. This CDR3 comprises 13 residues. CDR3 residues: CASSLASLYEQYF. The CDR3 nucleotides are TGTGCCAGCAGCTTGGCTAGCCTCTACGAGCAGTACTTC.

Ten or more counts support this clonotype. The chain employs TRBV12-5 and TRBJ2-3; D remains ambiguous. CDR1 LGHNT and CDR2 FRNRAP come from the germline V gene. The V end was cut by 5 bases, the J end by 6 bases, with 9 bases between. The CDR3 consists of 12 residues. This CDR3 is CASGHRLDTQYF. CDR3 nucleotides: TGTGCTAGTGGTCATAGACTCGATACGCAGTATTTT.

In this sample, this clonotype turned up many times. The chain uses TRBV7-8 and TRBJ1-5; TRBD1 is a possible D gene (5 bases). This CDR3 is 15 amino acids long. Germline values: CDR1 SGHVS, CDR2 FQNEAQ. With 7 bases removed from V and 6 bases from J, the gap between germline ends came to 19 bases. The CDR3, as DNA: TGTGCCAGCACTCCTTATGAGGGGAAGGGTCAGCCCCAGCATTTT. It translates to CASTPYEGKGQPQHF. The full variable domain, with the rest looked up from reference TRBV7-8 and TRBJ1-5, is GAGVSQSPRYKVAKRGQDVALRCDPISGHVSLFWYQQALGQGPEFLTYFQNEAQLDKSGLPSDRFFAERPEGSVSTLKIQRTQQEDSAVYLCASTPYEGKGQPQHFGDGTRLSIL.

In its sample, this clonotype was seen many times. V is TRBV7-8 and J is TRBJ2-2; 9 bases are shared with TRBD2. The CDR3 sequence is 15 residues long. Germline loops: CDR1 SGHVS, CDR2 FQNEAQ. Trimming removed 1 base from V and 8 bases from J; junction bases left unmatched: 5. The CDR3 is CASSLVLAGTGELFF. Here the CDR3 DNA reads TGTGCCAGCAGCTTAGTCCTAGCGGGAACTGGGGAGCTGTTTTTT.

This clonotype appeared many times. The rearrangement links TRBV7-9 to TRBJ2-3; D unresolved. CDR1 is SEHNR and CDR2 is FQNEAQ in the germline V gene (reference sequence). Trimming left V 5 bases short and J 0 bases short, with 12 bases between. This CDR3 is built from 15 residues. The CDR3 loop is CASSGKGVSTDTQYF. In nucleotides, the CDR3 is TGTGCCAGCAGCGGGAAGGGCGTGAGCACAGATACGCAGTATTTT.

This clonotype is large within its sample. The chain uses TRBV12-3 or TRBV12-4 and TRBJ1-3, with D possibly TRBD1 on 5 matching bases. V shed 2 bases and J shed 0 bases, with 11 bases lying between them. The CDR3 sequence is 16 residues long. This CDR3 is CASSLSRQSSGNTIYF. The CDR3 DNA sequence: TGTGCCAGCAGTTTATCTCGACAGAGCTCTGGAAACACCATATATTTT.

This clonotype was counted ten times or more. The chain combines TRBV7-9 with TRBJ2-1, with a tentative D call TRBD1 (6 bases). The CDR3 covers 14 residues. Germline V gene lookup returns CDR1 SEHNR and CDR2 FQNEAQ (reference sequence). Trimming removed 1 base from V and 7 bases from J, with 11 bases in between. For the CDR3, the DNA is TGTGCCAGCAGCTTAGGGACAGCACAAAATGAGCAGTTCTTC. Its translation is CASSLGTAQNEQFF. Combining the CDR3 with reference TRBV7-9 and TRBJ2-1 gives the whole variable domain DTGVSQNPRHKITKRGQNVTFRCDPISEHNRLYWYRQTLGQGPEFLTYFQNEAQLEKSRLLSDRFSAERPKGSFSTLEIQRTEQGDSAMYLCASSLGTAQNEQFFGPGTRLTVL.

In this sample, this clonotype is medium-sized. This chain uses TRBV20-1 with TRBJ2-3; 10 bases are shared with TRBD2. Germline trimming cut 3 bases from V and 0 bases from J; bases unmatched to any gene: 9. This CDR3 has 17 amino acids. Germline lookup yields CDR1 DFQATT and CDR2 SNEGSKA (reference sequence). The CDR3 DNA is TGCAGTGCTAGTCCTAGCGGGGGCCTTACTAGCACAGATACGCAGTATTTT. Translation: CSASPSGGLTSTDTQYF.

Ten or more counts support this clonotype. The CDR3 here is CSARGVMANTEAFF. The CDR3 DNA reads as TGCAGTGCTAGAGGGGTGATGGCGAACACTGAAGCTTTCTTT. The rearrangement joins TRBV20-1 to TRBJ1-1; D not certain. Germline V gives CDR1 DFQATT, CDR2 SNEGSKA (reference sequence). The germline V and J ends were trimmed by 1 base and 1 base, with 10 bases remaining between them. The CDR3 extends over 14 amino acids.

In its sample, this clonotype ranks as medium-sized. The gene calls are TRBV20-1 and TRBJ1-4; 8 bases line up with TRBD1. The CDR3 contains 15 residues. Trimming cost V 1 base and J 4 bases; bases outside gene matches: 5. The V gene's germline CDR1 is DFQATT and CDR2 SNEGSKA (reference sequence). This chain's CDR3 is CSARGQGALNEKLFF. The CDR3 coding sequence is TGCAGTGCTAGAGGGCAGGGGGCCCTTAATGAAAAACTGTTTTTT.

This clonotype was counted only a few times. This may come from a read error, since a much larger clone is one base off. The chain combines TRBV2 with TRBJ1-1; D remains unclear. CDR1 and CDR2 (germline): SNHLY, FYNNEI. This CDR3 contains 14 residues. V lost 5 bases, J lost 1 base, and 11 bases lay in between. The chain's CDR3 is CASSYRDGNTEAFF. CDR3 sequence (DNA): TGTGCCAGCAGTTACCGGGATGGGAACACTGAAGCTTTCTTT.

The chain couples TRBV6-1 to TRBJ1-6; no firm D call. This CDR3 is 16 amino acids long. The germline CDR1 and CDR2 sequences are MNHNS and SASEGT. V shed 1 base and J shed 10 bases, with 17 bases lying between them. The CDR3 DNA sequence: TGTGCCAGCAGTGAAGTCCCCACGAGGGCTCGGTCACCCCTCCACTTT. The encoded protein is CASSEVPTRARSPLHF.